This T cell receptor (beta chain) was captured by sequencing in a study of prognosis after radiotherapy for stage I lung cancer. Study at large: Enrolled patients (roughly 13 men, roughly six women) had a median age of around 70 years and an age range of roughly 50 to 85 years. In 3 to 5 fractions, radiotherapy was administered as SBRT with a biologically effective dose of at least 100 Gy. Findings of the study overall: In patients receiving stereotactic body radiation therapy, unique TCR clone counts fell afterward, median roughly 10,000 versus 7,000. Reportedly, metastasis status was linked to differences in TRBV and TRBJ usage frequencies.

The CDR3 has 15 amino acids. V lost 0 bases and J 9 bases, leaving 12 bases between the germline ends. Germline V lookup: CDR1 SGHDN, CDR2 FVKESK. This clonotype was counted many times. The antigen is unknown. Two rounds of multiplex PCR amplified TCR beta CDR3 from genomic DNA. The first PCR round targeted every TRBV and TRBJ gene with specific primers. TCRdb redid the calling of the multiplex PCR reads with MiXCR, one entry per CDR3 protein. The sample contains about 30,000 distinct CDR3 sequences, around 29% of which appear only once. J is TRBJ1-6 and V is TRBV14; weak D call: TRBD1 (6 bases). The material was PBMCs, obtained before or after stereotactic body radiation therapy (not recorded which). The receptor comes from a donor aged 50 or older with non-small cell lung cancer. Here the CDR3 DNA reads TGTGCCAGCAGCCAAGATACCGGGGGCGGTTCACCCCTCCACTTT. This codes for CASSQDTGGGSPLHF.